Presented here are 8 T cell receptor beta chains from one specimen sequenced in a study of vaccination and CD4 T cells after COVID-19. Their target antigens are unknown. Stated time point: late sampling 161 to 241 days after vaccination in three convalescent patients. Treatment denoted: approximately 9-day PBMC culture with coronavirus spike peptide pools or control peptides (ViraFEST assay). With the Oncomine TCR Beta short-read assay, DNA from cultured CD4+ T cells was sequenced. Each CDR3 protein gets one entry after TCRdb re-called the PCR reads with MiXCR. The sample shows 20,000 to 25,000 distinct CDR3 sequences, less than 40% of them seen only once. The input for sequencing was CD4+ T cells from blood, cultured in vitro, taken about 7 months after SARS-CoV-2 vaccination. The receptors derive from a human donor who had recovered from COVID-19.

The genes are TRBV7-3 and TRBJ2-7; 7 bases line up with TRBD2. The CDR3 totals 18 residues. CDR1 is SGHTA, CDR2 FQGTGA, per germline. V lost 5 bases and J lost 0; bases outside the gene matches: 16. In DNA form, the CDR3 reads TGTGCCAGCAGCCCCGGCGGGGGACTTTATCAAAGCTCCTACGAGCAGTACTTC. It specifies CASSPGGGLYQSSYEQYF.

The chain joins TRBV7-2 to TRBJ2-7, with 10 bases matching TRBD2. CDR1 is SGHTA and CDR2 is FQGNSA in the germline V gene. The CDR3 spans 14 residues. J gave up 2 bases and V 5 bases, and 3 bases lay outside the gene matches. CDR3 protein: CASSRTSGAYEQYF. CDR3 nucleotides: TGTGCCAGCAGCAGAACTAGCGGGGCCTACGAGCAGTACTTC.

The V call is TRBV20-1, the J call TRBJ2-1; TRBD2 matches at 9 bases. CDR1 is DFQATT, CDR2 SNEGSKA, per germline (reference sequence). The CDR3 consists of 15 residues. The junction had 9 bases not matched to a gene; V was cut back by 1 base and J by 8 bases. CDR3 sequence (DNA): TGCAGTGCTAGAGGGGGCGGCGGGAGGGGAGATGAGCAGTTCTTC. Protein sequence: CSARGGGGRGDEQFF.

Here the CDR3 reads CSVDEAGVNEQFF. DNA of the CDR3: TGCAGCGTTGATGAGGCAGGGGTCAATGAGCAGTTCTTC. The rearrangement links TRBV29-1 to TRBJ2-1; weak D call: TRBD1 (6 bases). V was cut by 3 bases and J by 6 bases, with 12 bases left in between. Germline CDR1 and CDR2: SQVTM and ANQGSEA. The CDR3 covers 13 residues.

The CDR3, as DNA: TGTGCCAGCAGCTTAGGAGGTCCAGCCTACGAGCAGTACTTC. It translates to CASSLGGPAYEQYF. The V and J genes are TRBV7-2 and TRBJ2-7, with no clear D. Germline values: CDR1 SGHTA, CDR2 FQGNSA. Trimming removed 1 base at V and 2 bases at J, with 9 bases between. CDR3 length equals 14 residues. Filled out from reference TRBV7-2 and TRBJ2-7, the complete variable domain reads GAGVSQSPSNKVTEKGKDVELRCDPISGHTALYWYRQSLGQGLEFLIYFQGNSAPDKSGLPSDRFSAERTGGSVSTLTIQRTQQEDSAVYLCASSLGGPAYEQYFGPGTRLTVT.

This clonotype was seen a single time. The chain has TRBV7-2 and TRBJ2-2; the match to TRBD2 covers 13 bases. Germline V lookup: CDR1 SGHTA, CDR2 FQGNSA. V trimming: 0 bases; J trimming: 3 bases; junction bases outside the gene matches: 1. The CDR3 runs 17 residues. The CDR3 DNA sequence: TGTGCCAGCAGCTTAGCTGGACTAGCGGGAGACACCGGGGAGCTGTTTTTT. Translation: CASSLAGLAGDTGELFF.

The CDR3 region is CASSIVARQGTEAFF. CDR3 DNA: TGTGCCAGTAGTATAGTGGCCAGACAGGGAACTGAAGCTTTCTTT. The chain employs TRBV19 and TRBJ1-1; 7 bases line up with TRBD1. Per the germline V gene, CDR1 is LNHDA and CDR2 is SQIVND (reference sequence). J lost 5 bases, V lost 1 base, and 7 bases had no gene match. The CDR3 is 15 amino acids.

The V gene is TRBV5-1, the J gene TRBJ2-6; 7 bases align to TRBD2. The V and J ends lost 0 bases and 2 bases, in that order; junction bases with no gene match: 2. The germline V gene encodes CDR1 SGHRS and CDR2 YFSETQ. This CDR3 contains 16 residues. The chain's CDR3 is CASSLEAGAGANVLTF. In DNA, the CDR3 is TGCGCCAGCAGCTTGGAGGCGGGGGCTGGGGCCAACGTCCTGACTTTC.